This T cell receptor (beta chain) was sequenced during a study of T cell responses to AZD1222 COVID-19 vaccine. The repertoire was sequenced with immunoSEQ multiplex PCR; TCRdb's copy has only in-frame clones and lacks some. The table shows roughly 180,000 clones, with 80% to 90% occurring only once. This clone was found once. The clonotype originates from an adult in good health. The source was peripheral blood, collected on day 0 of AZD1222 vaccination.

Here the CDR3 DNA reads TGTGCCAGCAGCCACCCTAGCGGGGGATTGGATGAGCAGTTCTTC. Protein sequence: CASSHPSGGLDEQFF. This chain connects TRBV3-1 (or the pseudogene TRBV3-2) to TRBJ2-1; 10 nucleotides line up with TRBD2. J was trimmed by 8 bases and V by 3 bases; bases with no gene match: 7. Germline values: CDR1 LGHDT, CDR2 YNNKEL (reference sequence). The CDR3 has 15 residues.